This TCR beta chain derives from a study of T cells in Graves' hyperthyroidism and ophthalmopathy (dated by TCRdb to the late 2010s). Turning to the overall study: Peripheral blood samples were taken at the time of initial diagnosis, prior to any treatment. A discovery cohort of 95 to 100 patients, fewer than 50 with Graves' ophthalmopathy and under 60 with stable Graves' hyperthyroidism, was used to find distinguishing TCR V-J signatures. Prospective prediction of ophthalmopathy was tested in an independent validation cohort consisting of some 18 hyperthyroidism patients and 17 patients who later progressed to ophthalmopathy. For training and testing, the 100 or so patients in the discovery cohort were randomly divided in a 7:3 ratio. In several Graves' hyperthyroidism patients, the study also compared T-cell repertoires from thyroid tissue with T-cell repertoires from blood. After blood sampling, hyperthyroidism patients were treated with methimazole at a starting dose of 30 mg daily, and ophthalmopathy patients were treated with high-dose intravenous methylprednisolone. According to the paper, TCR Vbeta CDR3 sequencing was carried out on approximately 140 peripheral blood samples, which came from under 50 ophthalmopathy, around 75 hyperthyroidism and roughly 17 progressor patients.

Trimming takes 1 base from V and 1 base from J, and the germline ends sit 8 bases apart. Taken from cysteine to phenylalanine, the CDR3 has 16 residues. The sequence is cut down to CDR3 DNA, 48 bases in frame from base 1. From the germline V gene (reference sequence), CDR1 is LGHDT and CDR2 is YNNKEL. In the ophthalmopathy patients, disease was moderately to severely active, with a Clinical Activity Score of 3 or more, a NOSPECS grade of 4 or more, and a duration of less than 3 months. The study excluded patients with uncontrolled infections, other autoimmune diseases, pregnancy or lactation. Diagnoses relied on clinical symptoms, serum thyroxine and TRAb, thyroid ultrasound and orbital computed tomography. PBMCs were separated from 8 to 10 ml of fresh peripheral blood using Ficoll-Paque density gradient centrifugation. Total RNA was extracted with Trizol reagent, and quality was checked on an Agilent 2100 Bioanalyzer.

TCR beta CDR3 regions were amplified from RNA transcripts. The TCR CDR3 was subjected to a first round of RT-PCR using the HTBI primer set and the Qiagen OneStep RT-PCR kit. A second multiplex PCR round built the libraries, followed by size selection and purification. The libraries were sequenced on an Illumina HiSeq2000 using paired-end 100 bp reads. In the original analysis: SOAPnuke was used to process the raw data, throwing out any read that contained adapters or uncalled bases, had a mean Phred below 15, or lacked an exact constant-primer or identifier match. COPE v1.2.5 was used to merge the high-quality paired reads, and each unique nucleotide sequence was defined as a clonotype. Clonotypes were aligned to IMGT TRBV, TRBD and TRBJ reference segments using MiTCR v1.1. Only V-J combinations with frequency above 0.0001, covering 99% to 99.2% of repertoires, were analysed. A TCS score was defined as the ratio of F50 (clonal expansion) to E x V (chaos), with BLOSUM62-based TCRdist applied between CDR3 peptides within each V-J. Welch's t-statistics and random forest reduced fewer than 550 V-J features to 13, which were used in a naive Bayes classifier (R e1071). TCRdb passed the public sequencing reads through fastp at Q25 and MiXCR, retaining productive beta sequences. Rows are unified per CDR3 protein, each entry keeping the most common DNA and genes. TCRdb's processing, not the study's, gives the V and J calls here. The sample table contains some 270,000 distinct CDR3 sequences; only one count was recorded for around 24% of them. Under 40% of the sample is held by the ten biggest clonotypes.

What the work shows at the level of the full study, not this receptor alone: In validation, the model predicted progression to ophthalmopathy a median of about 6 months before onset, with 65% to 71% sensitivity and 72.22% specificity. Most expanded thyroid clonotypes (frequency above 0.001) were also detected in blood, a finding suggesting that blood repertoires may reflect thyroid immune responses. No statistical method was used to set the sample size in advance, and investigators knew the group allocation. In cross-validation, a model built on a 13 V-J signature told ophthalmopathy apart from stable hyperthyroidism with 85% to 90% sensitivity and approximately 81% specificity, and in testing the same model reached 80%/75%.

There are many counts of this clonotype. Its antigen specificity is not known. The input lacks base qualities; no much larger clone sits a single base away. The clonotype was recovered from a middle-aged woman with Graves' ophthalmopathy. The chain joins TRBV3-1 to TRBJ2-6; matching of 5 bases hints at TRBD1 as the D gene. The sample was blood. The CDR3 region reads CASSQGGASGANVLTF. The bases are TGTGCCAGCAGCCAAGGTGGGGCTTCTGGGGCCAACGTCCTGACTTTC.